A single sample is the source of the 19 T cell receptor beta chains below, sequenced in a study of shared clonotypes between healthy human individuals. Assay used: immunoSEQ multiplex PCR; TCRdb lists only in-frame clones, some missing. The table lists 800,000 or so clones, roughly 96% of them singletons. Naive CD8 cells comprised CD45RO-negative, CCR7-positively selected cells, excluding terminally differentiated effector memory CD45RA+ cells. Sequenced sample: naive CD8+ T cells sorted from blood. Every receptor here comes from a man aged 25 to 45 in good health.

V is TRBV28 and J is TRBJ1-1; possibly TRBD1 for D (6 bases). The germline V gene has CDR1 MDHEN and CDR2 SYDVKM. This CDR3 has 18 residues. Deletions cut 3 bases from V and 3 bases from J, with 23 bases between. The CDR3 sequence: CASSFTPDWGAPHTEAFF. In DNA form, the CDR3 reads TGTGCCAGCAGTTTCACCCCAGATTGGGGGGCACCCCACACTGAAGCTTTCTTT.

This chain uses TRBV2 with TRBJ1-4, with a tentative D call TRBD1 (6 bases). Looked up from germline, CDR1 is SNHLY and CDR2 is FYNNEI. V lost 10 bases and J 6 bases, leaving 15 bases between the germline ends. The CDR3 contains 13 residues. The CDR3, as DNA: TGTGCCATCCGAGGGGGGTTCGATGAAAAACTGTTTTTT. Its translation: CAIRGGFDEKLFF.

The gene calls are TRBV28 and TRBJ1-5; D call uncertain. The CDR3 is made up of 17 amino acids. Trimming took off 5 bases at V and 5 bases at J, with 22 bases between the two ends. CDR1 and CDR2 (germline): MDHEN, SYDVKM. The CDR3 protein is CASSPHHRYDLDQPQHF. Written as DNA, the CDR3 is TGTGCCAGCAGTCCTCATCACAGATATGATCTCGATCAGCCCCAGCATTTT.

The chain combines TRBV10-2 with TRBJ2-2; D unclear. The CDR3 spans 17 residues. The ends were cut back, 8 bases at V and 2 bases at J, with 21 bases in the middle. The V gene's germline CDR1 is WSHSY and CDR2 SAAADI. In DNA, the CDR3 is TGCGCCAGCGTCGACGACCCCTCCTTCTTCAACACCGGGGAGCTGTTTTTT. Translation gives CASVDDPSFFNTGELFF.

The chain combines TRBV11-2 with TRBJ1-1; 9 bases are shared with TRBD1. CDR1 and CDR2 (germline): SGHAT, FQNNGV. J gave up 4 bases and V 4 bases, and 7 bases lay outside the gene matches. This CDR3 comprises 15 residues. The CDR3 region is CASSSNRGLGTEAFF. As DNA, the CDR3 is TGTGCCAGCAGCTCGAACAGGGGGCTCGGCACTGAAGCTTTCTTT.

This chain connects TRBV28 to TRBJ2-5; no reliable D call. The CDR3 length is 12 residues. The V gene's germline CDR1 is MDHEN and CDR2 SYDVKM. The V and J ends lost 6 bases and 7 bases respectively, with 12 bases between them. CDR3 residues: CASSRLKMTQYF. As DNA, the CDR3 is TGTGCCAGCAGCCGTTTAAAGATGACCCAGTACTTC.

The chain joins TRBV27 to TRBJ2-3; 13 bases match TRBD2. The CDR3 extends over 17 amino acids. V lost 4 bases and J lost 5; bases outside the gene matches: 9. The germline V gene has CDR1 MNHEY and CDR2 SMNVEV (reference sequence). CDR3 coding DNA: TGTGCCAGCAGTTCCAGGACTAGCGGGAGCCTACGAGATACGCAGTATTTT. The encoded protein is CASSSRTSGSLRDTQYF.

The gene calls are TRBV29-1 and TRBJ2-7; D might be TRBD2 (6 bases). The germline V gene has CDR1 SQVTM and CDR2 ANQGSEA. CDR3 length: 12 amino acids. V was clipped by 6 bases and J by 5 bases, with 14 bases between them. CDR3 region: CSVLRDYHEQYF. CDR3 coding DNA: TGCAGCGTCTTGCGGGATTACCACGAGCAGTACTTC.

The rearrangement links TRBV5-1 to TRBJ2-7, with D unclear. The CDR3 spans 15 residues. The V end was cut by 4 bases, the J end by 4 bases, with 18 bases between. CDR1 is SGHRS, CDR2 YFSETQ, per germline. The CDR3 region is CASSPDPGDLYEQYF. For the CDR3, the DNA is TGCGCCAGCAGCCCAGATCCAGGAGATCTTTACGAGCAGTACTTC.

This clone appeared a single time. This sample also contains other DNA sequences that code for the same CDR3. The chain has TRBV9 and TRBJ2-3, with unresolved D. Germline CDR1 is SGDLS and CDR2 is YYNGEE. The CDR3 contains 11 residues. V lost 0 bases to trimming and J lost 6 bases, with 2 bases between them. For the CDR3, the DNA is TGTGCCAGCAGCGTAGAGGATACGCAGTATTTT. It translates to CASSVEDTQYF.

DNA for the CDR3: TGTGCCAGCAGTCATTGGACTAGCGGGAGGGTCGCCGGGGAGCTGTTTTTT. It codes for CASSHWTSGRVAGELFF. The chain employs TRBV7-9 and TRBJ2-2; 15 positions match TRBD2. Germline trimming cut 6 bases from V and 6 bases from J; bases unmatched to any gene: 8. The CDR3 is made up of 17 amino acids. Per the germline V gene, CDR1 is SEHNR and CDR2 is FQNEAQ (reference sequence).

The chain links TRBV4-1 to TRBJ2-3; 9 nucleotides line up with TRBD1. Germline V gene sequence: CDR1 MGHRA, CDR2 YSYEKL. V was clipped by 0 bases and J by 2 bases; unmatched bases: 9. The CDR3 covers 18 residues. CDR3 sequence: CASSQDDYGQGYTDTQYF. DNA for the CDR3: TGCGCCAGCAGCCAAGATGATTACGGACAGGGGTACACAGATACGCAGTATTTT.

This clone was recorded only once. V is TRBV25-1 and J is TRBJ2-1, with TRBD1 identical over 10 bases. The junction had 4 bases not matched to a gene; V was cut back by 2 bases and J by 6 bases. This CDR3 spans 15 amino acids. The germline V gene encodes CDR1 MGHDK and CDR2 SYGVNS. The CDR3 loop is CASSEGTGEVNEQFF. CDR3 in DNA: TGTGCCAGCAGTGAAGGGACAGGGGAAGTCAATGAGCAGTTCTTC.

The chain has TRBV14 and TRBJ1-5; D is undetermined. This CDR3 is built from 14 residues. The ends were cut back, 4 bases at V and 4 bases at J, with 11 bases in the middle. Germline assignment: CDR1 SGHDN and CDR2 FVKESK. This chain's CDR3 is CASSLSSSNQPQHF. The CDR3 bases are TGTGCCAGCAGCCTCTCCAGTTCTAATCAGCCCCAGCATTTT.

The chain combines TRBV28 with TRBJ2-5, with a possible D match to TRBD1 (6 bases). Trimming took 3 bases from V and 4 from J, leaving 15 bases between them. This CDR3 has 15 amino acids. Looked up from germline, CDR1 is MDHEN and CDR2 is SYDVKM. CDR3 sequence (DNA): TGTGCCAGCAGTTTCCGGGCTTCAGGGGTAGAGACCCAGTACTTC. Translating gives CASSFRASGVETQYF.

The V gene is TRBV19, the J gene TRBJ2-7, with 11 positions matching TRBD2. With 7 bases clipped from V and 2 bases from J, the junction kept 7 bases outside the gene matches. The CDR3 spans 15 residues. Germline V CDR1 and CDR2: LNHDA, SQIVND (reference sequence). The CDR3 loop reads CASTETSGGTYEQYF. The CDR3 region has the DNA TGTGCCAGTACCGAAACTAGCGGGGGAACCTACGAGCAGTACTTC.

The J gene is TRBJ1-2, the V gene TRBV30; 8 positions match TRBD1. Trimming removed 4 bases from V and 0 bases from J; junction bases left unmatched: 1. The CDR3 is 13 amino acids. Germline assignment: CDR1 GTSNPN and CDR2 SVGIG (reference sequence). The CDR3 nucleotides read TGTGCCTGGACAGGGGGCACTAACTATGGCTACACCTTC. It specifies CAWTGGTNYGYTF.

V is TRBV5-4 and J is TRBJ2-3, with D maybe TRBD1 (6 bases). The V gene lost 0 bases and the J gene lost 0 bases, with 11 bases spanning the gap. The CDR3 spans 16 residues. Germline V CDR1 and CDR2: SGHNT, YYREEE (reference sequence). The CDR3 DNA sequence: TGTGCCAGCAGCTTGGTGGGGACACATAGCACAGATACGCAGTATTTT. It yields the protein CASSLVGTHSTDTQYF.

CDR3 sequence: CASSPPVTGSYEQYF. In nucleotides, the CDR3 is TGTGCCAGCAGCCCCCCCGTGACGGGATCCTACGAGCAGTACTTC. The J gene is TRBJ2-7, the V gene TRBV7-9; D perhaps matches TRBD2 (5 bases). The CDR3 runs to 15 residues. Trimming removed 5 bases at V and 1 base at J, with 15 bases between. Germline CDR1 reads SEHNR; CDR2 reads FQNEAQ (reference sequence). Full variable domain (missing parts from reference TRBV7-9 and TRBJ2-7): DTGVSQNPRHKITKRGQNVTFRCDPISEHNRLYWYRQTLGQGPEFLTYFQNEAQLEKSRLLSDRFSAERPKGSFSTLEIQRTEQGDSAMYLCASSPPVTGSYEQYFGPGTRLTVT.